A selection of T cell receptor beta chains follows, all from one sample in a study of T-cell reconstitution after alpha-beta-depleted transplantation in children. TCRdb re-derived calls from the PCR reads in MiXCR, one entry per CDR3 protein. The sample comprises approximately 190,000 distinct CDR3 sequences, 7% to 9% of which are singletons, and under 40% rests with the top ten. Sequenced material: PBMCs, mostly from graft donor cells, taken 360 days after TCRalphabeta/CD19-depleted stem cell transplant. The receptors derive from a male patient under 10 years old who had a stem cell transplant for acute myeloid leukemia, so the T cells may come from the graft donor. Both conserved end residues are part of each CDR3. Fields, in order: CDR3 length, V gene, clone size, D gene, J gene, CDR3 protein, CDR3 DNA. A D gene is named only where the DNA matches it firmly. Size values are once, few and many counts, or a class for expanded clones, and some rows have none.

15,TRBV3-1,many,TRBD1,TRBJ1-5,CASSHPGQDNQPQHF,TGTGCCAGCAGCCACCCCGGACAGGACAATCAGCCCCAGCATTTT
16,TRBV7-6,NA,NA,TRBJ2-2,CASSPEPGLDTGELFF,TGTGCCAGCAGCCCCGAACCGGGACTGGACACCGGGGAGCTGTTTTTT
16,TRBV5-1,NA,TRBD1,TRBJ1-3,CASSSGTGGSGNTIYF,TGCGCCAGCAGCTCCGGGACAGGGGGCTCTGGAAACACCATATATTTT
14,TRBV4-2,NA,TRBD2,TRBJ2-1,CASSQGGTRSEQFF,TGTGCCAGCAGCCAAGGAGGGACTAGAAGTGAGCAGTTCTTC
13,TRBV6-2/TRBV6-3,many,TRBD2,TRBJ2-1,CASSYGTINEQFF,TGTGCCAGCAGTTACGGGACTATCAATGAGCAGTTCTTC
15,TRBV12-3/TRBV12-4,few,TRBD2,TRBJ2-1,CASSALAGAPSEQFF,TGTGCCAGCAGCGCCCTAGCGGGAGCCCCGTCCGAGCAGTTCTTC
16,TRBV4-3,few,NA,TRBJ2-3,CASSQDMVVNTDTQYF,TGCGCCAGCAGCCAAGATATGGTGGTCAACACAGATACGCAGTATTTT
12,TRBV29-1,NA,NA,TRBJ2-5,CSVASGAETQYF,TGCAGCGTTGCTTCGGGGGCAGAGACCCAGTACTTC
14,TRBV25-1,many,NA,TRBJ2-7,CASSVFIGSYEQYF,TGTGCCAGCAGTGTCTTCATCGGGTCCTACGAGCAGTACTTC
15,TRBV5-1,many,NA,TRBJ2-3,CASSLDLPSTDTQYF,TGCGCCAGCAGCTTGGACCTTCCTAGCACAGATACGCAGTATTTT
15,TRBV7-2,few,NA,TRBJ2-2,CASSPFGGWTGELFF,TGTGCCAGCAGCCCCTTCGGGGGTTGGACCGGGGAGCTGTTTTTT
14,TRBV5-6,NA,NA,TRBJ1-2,CASSAGWAAYGYTF,TGTGCCAGCAGCGCGGGGTGGGCTGCTTATGGCTACACCTTC
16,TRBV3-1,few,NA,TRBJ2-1,CASSQGGSSSYNEQFF,TGTGCCAGCAGCCAAGGGGGAAGTAGTTCCTACAATGAGCAGTTCTTC
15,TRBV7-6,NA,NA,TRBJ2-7,CASSPTSSPLDEQYF,TGTGCCAGCAGCCCTACTAGCAGTCCCTTGGACGAGCAGTACTTC
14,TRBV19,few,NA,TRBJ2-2,CASRSGQVTGELFF,TGTGCCAGTCGATCCGGCCAGGTCACCGGGGAGCTGTTTTTT
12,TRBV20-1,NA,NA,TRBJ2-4,CSARGAKNIQYF,TGCAGTGCTAGAGGGGCCAAAAACATTCAGTACTTC
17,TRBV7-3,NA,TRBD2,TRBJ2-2,CAFRGTGGKAGTGELFF,TGTGCCTTCCGGGGAACCGGGGGGAAGGCGGGCACCGGGGAGCTGTTTTTT
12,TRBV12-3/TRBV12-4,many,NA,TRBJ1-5,CASSSGYQPQHF,TGTGCCAGCAGTTCCGGATATCAGCCCCAGCATTTT
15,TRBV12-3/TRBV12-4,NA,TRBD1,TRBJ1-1,CASSPTGALNTEAFF,TGTGCCAGCAGTCCCACAGGGGCATTGAACACTGAAGCTTTCTTT
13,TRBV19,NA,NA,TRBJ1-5,CASIQGRNQPQHF,TGTGCCAGTATTCAGGGCCGCAATCAGCCCCAGCATTTT
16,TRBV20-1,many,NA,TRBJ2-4,CSAQRGSGRAKNIQYF,TGCAGTGCCCAGAGGGGAAGCGGTAGAGCCAAAAACATTCAGTACTTC
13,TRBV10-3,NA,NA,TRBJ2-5,CAIKRGWQETQYF,TGTGCCATCAAAAGGGGGTGGCAAGAGACCCAGTACTTC
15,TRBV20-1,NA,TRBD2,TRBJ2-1,CSARRTGGPENEQFF,TGCAGTGCTAGGCGCACGGGAGGGCCGGAAAATGAGCAGTTCTTC
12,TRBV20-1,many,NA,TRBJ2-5,CSACDHGTPCYF,TGCAGTGCTTGCGACCACGGGACACCCTGTTACTTC
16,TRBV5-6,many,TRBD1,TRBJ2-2,CASSLLGQGITGELFF,TGTGCCAGCAGCTTGTTGGGACAGGGTATCACCGGGGAGCTGTTTTTT
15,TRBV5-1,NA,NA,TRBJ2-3,CASIHGTASTDTQYF,TGCGCCAGCATACATGGTACAGCTAGCACAGATACGCAGTATTTT
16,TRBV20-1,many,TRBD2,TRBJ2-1,CSARRSPLAGHNEQFF,TGCAGTGCTAGGAGGTCCCCTCTAGCGGGGCACAATGAGCAGTTCTTC
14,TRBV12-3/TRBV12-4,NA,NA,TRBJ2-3,CASSSVAVTDTQYF,TGTGCCAGCAGTTCCGTAGCGGTCACAGATACGCAGTATTTT
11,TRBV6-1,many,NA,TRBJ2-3,CASSTTGTQYF,TGTGCCAGCAGTACAACAGGGACGCAGTATTTT
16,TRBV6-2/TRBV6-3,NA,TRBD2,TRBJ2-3,CASSTGTSGRTDTQYF,TGTGCCAGCAGCACCGGGACTAGCGGGAGGACAGATACGCAGTATTTT
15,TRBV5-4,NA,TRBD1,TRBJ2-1,CASSSRGIPYNEQFF,TGTGCCAGCAGCTCCAGGGGGATACCCTACAATGAGCAGTTCTTC
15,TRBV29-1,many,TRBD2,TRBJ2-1,CSVEGTSGSYNEQFF,TGCAGCGTTGAAGGGACTAGCGGCTCCTACAATGAGCAGTTCTTC
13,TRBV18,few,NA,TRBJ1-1,CASRSGLNTEAFF,TGTGCCAGTCGCAGCGGGTTGAACACTGAAGCTTTCTTT
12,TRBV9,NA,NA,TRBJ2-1,CASSVGDNEQFF,TGTGCCAGCAGCGTGGGGGACAATGAGCAGTTCTTC
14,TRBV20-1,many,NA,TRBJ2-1,CSALRVLPYNEQFF,TGCAGTGCTCTCCGGGTCCTTCCCTACAATGAGCAGTTCTTC
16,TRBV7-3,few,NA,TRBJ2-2,CARGPSGGLNTGELFF,TGTGCCAGGGGCCCCTCAGGGGGACTGAACACCGGGGAGCTGTTTTTT
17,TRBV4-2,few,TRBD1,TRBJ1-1,CASSQDNFLGGDTEAFF,TGTGCCAGCAGCCAAGATAATTTTCTAGGGGGCGACACTGAAGCTTTCTTT
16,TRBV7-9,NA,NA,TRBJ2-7,CASSDRRGGSSYEQYF,TGTGCCAGCAGCGATAGAAGGGGAGGAAGCTCCTACGAGCAGTACTTC
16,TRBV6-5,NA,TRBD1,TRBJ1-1,CASSYSDRGGNTEAFF,TGTGCCAGCAGTTACTCGGACAGGGGAGGGAACACTGAAGCTTTCTTT
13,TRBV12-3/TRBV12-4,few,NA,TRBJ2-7,CASSWAVVGEQYF,TGTGCCAGCAGTTGGGCCGTGGTGGGCGAGCAGTACTTC
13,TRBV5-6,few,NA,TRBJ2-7,CASSLVNYYEQYF,TGTGCCAGCAGCTTGGTCAACTACTACGAGCAGTACTTC
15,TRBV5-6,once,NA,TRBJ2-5,CASSLGPPGEETQYF,TGTGCCAGCAGCTTGGGACCCCCCGGGGAGGAGACCCAGTACTTC
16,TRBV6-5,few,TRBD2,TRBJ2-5,CASSYLASGGGETQYF,TGTGCCAGCAGTTACTTGGCTAGCGGGGGAGGCGAGACCCAGTACTTC
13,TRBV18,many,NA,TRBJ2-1,CASSPHKRGEQFF,TGTGCCAGCTCACCACATAAAAGGGGTGAGCAGTTCTTC
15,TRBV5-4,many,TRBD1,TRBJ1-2,CASSRTPRQGGGYTF,TGTGCCAGCAGCCGGACCCCCCGGCAGGGGGGAGGCTACACCTTC
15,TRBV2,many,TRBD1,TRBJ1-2,CASSTRQGENYGYTF,TGTGCCAGCAGTACCCGACAGGGGGAGAACTATGGCTACACCTTC
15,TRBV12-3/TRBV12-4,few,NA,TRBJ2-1,CASSLGPSSYNEQFF,TGTGCCAGCAGTTTAGGCCCAAGCTCCTACAATGAGCAGTTCTTC
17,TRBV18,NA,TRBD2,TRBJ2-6,CASSPRRGNSGANVLTF,TGTGCCAGCTCACCGAGGCGGGGGAACTCTGGGGCCAACGTCCTGACTTTC
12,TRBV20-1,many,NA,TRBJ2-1,CSARGRGDEQFF,TGCAGTGCTAGAGGGAGGGGCGATGAGCAGTTCTTC
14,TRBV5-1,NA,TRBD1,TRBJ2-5,CASSFGTAGETQYF,TGCGCCAGCAGTTTTGGGACAGCCGGAGAGACCCAGTACTTC
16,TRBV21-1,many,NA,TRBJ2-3,CASSMPTGKIGDTQYF,TGTGCCAGCAGCATGCCGACAGGGAAGATTGGAGATACGCAGTATTTT
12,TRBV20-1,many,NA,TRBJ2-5,CSAREGFETQYF,TGCAGTGCTAGGGAGGGTTTTGAGACCCAGTACTTC
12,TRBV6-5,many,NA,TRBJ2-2,CASSYPGGELFF,TGTGCCAGCAGTTACCCCGGCGGGGAGCTGTTTTTT
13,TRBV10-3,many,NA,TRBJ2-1,CAITAGSDNEQFF,TGTGCCATCACTGCCGGGAGTGACAATGAGCAGTTCTTC
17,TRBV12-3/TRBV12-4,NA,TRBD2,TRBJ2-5,CASRSDRLAGPQETQYF,TGTGCCAGCAGGTCGGACCGACTAGCGGGACCACAAGAGACCCAGTACTTC